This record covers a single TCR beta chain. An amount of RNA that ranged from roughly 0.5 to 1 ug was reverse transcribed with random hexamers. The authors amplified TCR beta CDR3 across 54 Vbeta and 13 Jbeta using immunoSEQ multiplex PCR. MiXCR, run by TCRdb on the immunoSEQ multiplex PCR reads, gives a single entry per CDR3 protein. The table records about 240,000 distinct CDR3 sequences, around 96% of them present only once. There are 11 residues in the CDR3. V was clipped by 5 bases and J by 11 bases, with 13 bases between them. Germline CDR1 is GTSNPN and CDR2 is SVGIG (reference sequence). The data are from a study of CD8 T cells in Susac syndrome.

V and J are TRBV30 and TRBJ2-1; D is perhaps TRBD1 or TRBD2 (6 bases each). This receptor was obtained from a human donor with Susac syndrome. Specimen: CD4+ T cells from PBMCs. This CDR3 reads CAWGGRVQQFF. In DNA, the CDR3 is TGTGCCTGGGGGGGGCGGGTACAGCAGTTCTTC.